Shown below are 27 T cell receptor beta chains from a single sample sequenced in a study of cytomegalovirus exposure and HLA in healthy donors. The PCR made use of 60 Vbeta and 13 Jbeta primers. Generated by immunoSEQ multiplex PCR, the TCRdb table keeps only in-frame clones and is missing some. The sample gives more than 15,000 clones, about 75% of which show up once; less than 4.5% is in the top ten. Sequenced sample: PBMCs. Every receptor here comes from a man younger than 35 in good health and CMV-seronegative.

In its sample, this clone was seen a few times. The gene calls are TRBV6-1 and TRBJ1-2; 8 bases fit TRBD1. This CDR3 region has 17 residues. Germline lookup yields CDR1 MNHNS and CDR2 SASEGT. The V and J ends lost 3 bases and 1 base, in that order; junction bases with no gene match: 10. In nucleotides, the CDR3 is TGTGCCAGCAGTGAGACCTTTATGGGACAGGTTAACTATGGCTACACCTTC. Translating gives CASSETFMGQVNYGYTF.

The chain couples TRBV11-2 to TRBJ2-1; TRBD1 agrees at 9 bases. Per the germline V gene, CDR1 is SGHAT and CDR2 is FQNNGV. This CDR3 contains 17 residues. V trimming: 2 bases; J trimming: 4 bases; junction bases outside the gene matches: 9. CDR3: CASSLYFGTGMYNEQFF. In nucleotides, the CDR3 is TGTGCCAGCAGCTTATATTTCGGGACAGGGATGTACAATGAGCAGTTCTTC.

This chain uses TRBV6-5 with TRBJ2-1; a possible D gene is TRBD1 (5 bases). The CDR3 has 15 amino acids. Germline CDR1 is MNHEY and CDR2 is SVGAGI. The germline V and J ends were trimmed by 4 bases and 9 bases, with 19 bases remaining between them. The CDR3 spells CASSSKPGMSSEQFF. CDR3 sequence (DNA): TGTGCCAGCAGTTCGAAGCCAGGGATGAGTAGTGAGCAGTTCTTC.

This clone has more than one count but fewer than ten. V and J are TRBV7-9 and TRBJ2-1, with TRBD2 matching 12 bases. V trimming: 4 bases; J trimming: 3 bases; junction bases outside the gene matches: 10. Germline V gives CDR1 SEHNR, CDR2 FQNEAQ (reference sequence). This CDR3 is 18 amino acids long. In DNA form, the CDR3 reads TGTGCCAGCAGCTACCCCTCTAGCGGGGGGGTGAACTACAATGAGCAGTTCTTC. Translating it yields CASSYPSSGGVNYNEQFF.

The chain recombines TRBV7-9 with TRBJ1-2; D is uncertain. The CDR3 covers 14 residues. The germline gives CDR1 SEHNR, CDR2 FQNEAQ (reference sequence). Trimming cost V 4 bases and J 4 bases, with 13 bases left between them. CDR3 coding DNA: TGTGCCAGCAGCTCTCTGGGCCTATCCTATGGCTACACCTTC. It yields the protein CASSSLGLSYGYTF.

The rearrangement joins TRBV5-4 to TRBJ1-1, with D possibly being TRBD1 (5 bases). CDR1 and CDR2 (germline): SGHNT, YYREEE (reference sequence). V shed 3 bases and J shed 4 bases, with 13 bases lying between them. The CDR3 sequence is 14 residues long. CDR3 DNA sequence: TGTGCCAGCAGCTGGAACTTAGGGGCCACTGAAGCTTTCTTT. Amino acid sequence: CASSWNLGATEAFF.

The V and J genes are TRBV5-1 and TRBJ1-2; D perhaps matches TRBD1 (6 bases). Trimming removed 2 bases at V and 8 bases at J, with 7 bases between. CDR3 length: 11 amino acids. The germline V gene has CDR1 SGHRS and CDR2 YFSETQ. CDR3 nucleotide sequence: TGCGCCAGCAGCTTCAGGGGCGGCTACACCTTC. Protein sequence: CASSFRGGYTF.

The gene calls are TRBV4-2 and TRBJ2-1; 7 nucleotides match TRBD2. In germline, CDR1 is LGHNA, CDR2 YNFKEQ. After removal of 0 bases from V and 10 bases from J, the junction contained 9 bases not matched to a gene. The CDR3 extends over 15 amino acids. In nucleotides, the CDR3 is TGTGCCAGCAGCCAAGATCGGGCGGGAGTTGAGGAGCAGTTCTTC. Amino acids: CASSQDRAGVEEQFF.

The chain has TRBV7-3 and TRBJ2-7; D possibly corresponds to TRBD1 (6 bases). This CDR3 contains 13 residues. Germline V gene data show CDR1 as SGHTA and CDR2 as FQGTGA. The V gene lost 3 bases and the J gene lost 2 bases, with 8 bases spanning the gap. The chain's CDR3 is CASSFGTTYEQYF. The CDR3 DNA reads TGTGCCAGCAGCTTCGGGACAACCTACGAGCAGTACTTC.

The rearrangement links TRBV9 to TRBJ1-2, with 8 bases aligning to TRBD1. V lost 3 bases to trimming and J lost 6 bases; unmatched junction nucleotides: 7. The CDR3 loop spans 14 amino acids. Per the germline V gene, CDR1 is SGDLS and CDR2 is YYNGEE. Written as DNA, the CDR3 is TGTGCCAGCAGCGGGACAGGGAACAAGGATGGCTACACCTTC. This sequence encodes CASSGTGNKDGYTF. The full variable domain, rest sourced from reference TRBV9 and TRBJ1-2, is DSGVTQTPKHLITATGQRVTLRCSPRSGDLSVYWYQQSLDQGLQFLIQYYNGEERAKGNILERFSAQQFPDLHSELNLSSLELGDSALYFCASSGTGNKDGYTFGSGTRLTVV.

This clone turned up a few times. The chain recombines TRBV5-1 with TRBJ2-7; weak D call: TRBD2 (5 bases). The germline V and J ends were trimmed by 3 bases and 3 bases, with 10 bases remaining between them. The CDR3 contains 13 residues. Germline assignment: CDR1 SGHRS and CDR2 YFSETQ. The CDR3 region is CASSYRRGYEQYF. The DNA of the CDR3 is TGCGCCAGCAGCTACCGACGGGGCTACGAGCAGTACTTC.

Relative to its sample, this clone is large. This sequence joins TRBV5-6 and TRBJ1-1, with 7 bases fitting TRBD1. The germline V gene encodes CDR1 SGHDT and CDR2 YYEEEE. This CDR3 is 15 amino acids long. Germline trimming cut 4 bases from V and 0 bases from J; bases unmatched to any gene: 6. In DNA, the CDR3 is TGTGCCAGCAGCCACAGGGGAGCCATGAACACTGAAGCTTTCTTT. Translation gives CASSHRGAMNTEAFF.

The J gene is TRBJ2-1, the V gene TRBV6-4, with 7 bases lining up with TRBD2. CDR1 and CDR2 from the germline V gene are MRHNA and SNTAGT. With V trimmed by 4 bases and J by 7 bases, 10 bases remained unmatched. This CDR3 region has 15 residues. CDR3 protein: CASSVVGGPRNEQFF. The CDR3 nucleotides read TGTGCCAGCAGTGTTGTGGGAGGGCCTAGGAATGAGCAGTTCTTC.

This chain joins TRBV10-3 and TRBJ1-1, with D unclear. CDR3 length: 13 amino acids. Trimming took off 11 bases at V and 5 bases at J, with 18 bases between the two ends. The germline V gene encodes CDR1 ENHRY and CDR2 SYGVKD. The CDR3 sequence: CALTGGPGTEAFF. CDR3 nucleotides: TGTGCCTTAACCGGAGGGCCAGGAACTGAAGCTTTCTTT.

The chain recombines TRBV5-4 with TRBJ1-1, with D perhaps TRBD1 (5 bases). The germline V and J ends were trimmed by 4 bases and 5 bases, with 21 bases remaining between them. CDR1 and CDR2 (germline): SGHNT, YYREEE (reference sequence). This CDR3 contains 16 residues. CDR3 DNA sequence: TGTGCCAGCAGCATAGGCACGGGCAGGGCTGCTACTGAAGCTTTCTTT. It encodes CASSIGTGRAATEAFF. Filled out from reference TRBV5-4 and TRBJ1-1, the complete variable domain reads ETGVTQSPTHLIKTRGQQVTLRCSSQSGHNTVSWYQQALGQGPQFIFQYYREEENGRGNFPPRFSGLQFPNYSSELNVNALELDDSALYLCASSIGTGRAATEAFFGQGTRLTVV.

The gene calls are TRBV7-6 and TRBJ1-2, with D possibly being TRBD1 (6 bases). Trimming removed 5 bases at V and 0 bases at J, with 13 bases between. Germline V gene data show CDR1 as SGHVS and CDR2 as FNYEAQ. This CDR3 is 15 amino acids long. Here the CDR3 DNA reads TGTGCCAGCAGCCCACAGGACAGAGCTAACTATGGCTACACCTTC. Its protein product is CASSPQDRANYGYTF. Variable domain in full (rest from reference TRBV7-6 and TRBJ1-2): GAGVSQSPRYKVTKRGQDVALRCDPISGHVSLYWYRQALGQGPEFLTYFNYEAQQDKSGLPNDRFSAERPEGSISTLTIQRTEQRDSAMYRCASSPQDRANYGYTFGSGTRLTVV.

Here the CDR3 reads CASSGLQGNQPQHF. In nucleotides, the CDR3 is TGTGCCAGCAGTGGTTTACAGGGCAATCAGCCCCAGCATTTT. The chain is built from TRBV6-1 and TRBJ1-5; the D gene is possibly TRBD1 (5 bases). V lost 4 bases and J lost 2, with 9 bases in between. Per the germline V gene, CDR1 is MNHNS and CDR2 is SASEGT. The CDR3 contains 14 residues.

V gene TRBV7-6 combines with J gene TRBJ2-1; 7 nucleotides agree with TRBD1. V lost 1 base and J lost 6; bases outside the gene matches: 0. Germline V gene data show CDR1 as SGHVS and CDR2 as FNYEAQ. CDR3 size: 13 residues. The CDR3 sequence is CASSLGQGNEQFF. The CDR3 DNA is TGTGCCAGCAGCTTAGGACAGGGCAATGAGCAGTTCTTC. The full variable domain, completed using reference TRBV7-6 and TRBJ2-1, is GAGVSQSPRYKVTKRGQDVALRCDPISGHVSLYWYRQALGQGPEFLTYFNYEAQQDKSGLPNDRFSAERPEGSISTLTIQRTEQRDSAMYRCASSLGQGNEQFFGPGTRLTVL.

The J gene is TRBJ1-2, the V gene TRBV18; 7 positions agree with TRBD1. The V gene's germline CDR1 is KGHSH and CDR2 LQKENI. This CDR3 is built from 13 residues. After removal of 2 bases from V and 6 bases from J, the junction contained 3 bases not matched to a gene. CDR3 DNA sequence: TGTGCCAGCTCACCAAGCCAGGGGGATGGCTACACCTTC. Translation: CASSPSQGDGYTF.

The V and J genes are TRBV2 and TRBJ1-1; a possible D gene is TRBD1 (6 bases). Germline V gives CDR1 SNHLY, CDR2 FYNNEI. The ends were cut back, 2 bases at V and 2 bases at J, with 12 bases in the middle. The CDR3 extends over 15 amino acids. CDR3 DNA sequence: TGTGCCAGCAGTGAATACGGGACACTAAACACTGAAGCTTTCTTT. It codes for CASSEYGTLNTEAFF.

The V gene is TRBV29-1, the J gene TRBJ2-4; 8 bases are shared with TRBD1. The V segment lost 6 bases and the J segment 5 bases; nucleotides outside the gene matches: 9. CDR1 SQVTM and CDR2 ANQGSEA come from the germline V gene. CDR3 length: 14 amino acids. The CDR3 protein is CSVLHTGQENIQYF. The CDR3 DNA sequence: TGCAGCGTCCTCCATACGGGACAGGAAAACATTCAGTACTTC.

J is TRBJ1-1 and V is TRBV10-3; 7 bases line up with TRBD1. The CDR3 has 15 residues. The J segment lost 0 bases and the V segment lost 6 bases, leaving 7 bases of the junction unmatched. Germline CDR1 and CDR2: ENHRY and SYGVKD. In nucleotides, the CDR3 is TGTGCCATCAGGGAGGGGGCGCCGATGAACACTGAAGCTTTCTTT. The encoded protein is CAIREGAPMNTEAFF.

The chain combines TRBV6-6 with TRBJ2-7; D remains ambiguous. V shed 2 bases and J shed 6 bases, with 8 bases lying between them. This CDR3 region has 12 residues. CDR1 and CDR2 (germline): MNHNY, SVGAGI (reference sequence). Here the CDR3 reads CASSYQWAEQYF. CDR3 coding DNA: TGTGCCAGCAGTTACCAGTGGGCCGAGCAGTACTTC.

V usage is TRBV6-5 and J usage is TRBJ1-2, with D possibly being TRBD1 (5 bases). The germline V gene has CDR1 MNHEY and CDR2 SVGAGI. CDR3 length: 15 amino acids. Trimming cost V 0 bases and J 2 bases, with 10 bases left between them. This chain's CDR3 is CASSYSSQGNYGYTF. The CDR3 DNA sequence: TGTGCCAGCAGTTACTCTTCCCAGGGAAACTATGGCTACACCTTC.

The gene calls are TRBV4-2 and TRBJ1-5, with unresolved D. The V and J ends lost 1 base and 3 bases respectively, with 4 bases between them. Germline V gives CDR1 LGHNA, CDR2 YNFKEQ. This CDR3 is built from 13 residues. CDR3 DNA: TGTGCCAGCAGCCAAGGGCTCAATCAGCCCCAGCATTTT. Translating it yields CASSQGLNQPQHF.

This clone came up a few times. V usage is TRBV18 and J usage is TRBJ1-2; 8 bases are shared with TRBD1. This CDR3 is 17 amino acids long. V was pared by 2 bases and J by 1 base, with 9 bases of the junction left unmatched. The germline V gene encodes CDR1 KGHSH and CDR2 LQKENI. The CDR3 sequence is CASSPTRGRLNNYGYTF. The CDR3 nucleotides read TGTGCCAGCTCACCAACCAGGGGGCGATTGAATAACTATGGCTACACCTTC. The full variable domain, its missing parts supplied by reference TRBV18 and TRBJ1-2, is NAGVMQNPRHLVRRRGQEARLRCSPMKGHSHVYWYRQLPEEGLKFMVYLQKENIIDESGMPKERFSAEFPKEGPSILRIQQVVRGDSAAYFCASSPTRGRLNNYGYTFGSGTRLTVV.

This clone was seen just once. Here the CDR3 reads CASSQENTEAFF. CDR3 nucleotides: TGTGCCAGCAGTCAGGAGAACACTGAAGCTTTCTTT. The chain is built from TRBV5-4 and TRBJ1-1; the D is unclear. V lost 5 bases and J 1 base, leaving 6 bases between the germline ends. This CDR3 region has 12 residues. Germline lookup yields CDR1 SGHNT and CDR2 YYREEE (reference sequence).